The 27 T cell receptor beta chains below were found in one sample sequenced in a study of blood T cell repertoires in COVID-19. Profiling relied on immunoSEQ multiplex PCR, and the TCRdb table lists in-frame clones only, not all of them. The sample yields about 200,000 clones, about 80% seen once. Sequencing was carried out using peripheral blood. The source of these receptors is a man aged 55 to 70 with acute or convalescent COVID-19.

V gene TRBV21-1 combines with J gene TRBJ1-1. TRBV21-1 represents a pseudogene. The CDR3 has 13 residues. CDR3 sequence reads: CASKPGDYTEAFF. In DNA form, the CDR3 reads TGTGCCAGCAAACCGGGGGATTACACTGAAGCTTTCTTT.

V usage is TRBV6-5 and J usage is TRBJ2-2, with TRBD2 matching 11 bases. V lost 3 bases to trimming and J lost 3 bases; unmatched junction nucleotides: 3. CDR3 length: 16 residues. Germline lookup yields CDR1 MNHEY and CDR2 SVGAGI. The CDR3 coding sequence is TGTGCCAGCAGTTATAGCGGGAGGGCCGACACCGGGGAGCTGTTTTTT. Translating it yields CASSYSGRADTGELFF.

The chain recombines TRBV6-2 or TRBV6-3 with TRBJ2-6, with TRBD1 matching 8 bases. Germline V gene data show CDR1 as MNHEY and CDR2 as SVGEGT. The CDR3 has 19 amino acids. V was pared by 5 bases and J by 3 bases, with 15 bases of the junction left unmatched. CDR3: CASSHRTGSILFGANVLTF. The CDR3 DNA reads TGTGCCAGCAGTCACCGGACAGGGTCCATACTCTTTGGGGCCAACGTCCTGACTTTC.

This chain connects TRBV4-2 to TRBJ1-3; D not certain. The CDR3 contains 16 residues. V lost 6 bases and J lost 0, with 15 bases in between. Germline CDR1 reads LGHNA; CDR2 reads YNFKEQ. CDR3 sequence: CASSRGGLGSGNTIYF. CDR3 DNA: TGTGCCAGCAGTCGGGGTGGACTGGGCTCTGGAAACACCATATATTTT.

The chain combines TRBV27 with TRBJ1-1; TRBD1 aligns across 7 bases. The CDR3 runs 14 residues. CDR1 and CDR2 from the germline V gene are MNHEY and SMNVEV (reference sequence). Losses at the gene ends were 3 bases for V and 5 bases for J; bases not matched to a gene: 6. DNA for the CDR3: TGTGCCAGCAGTTTCTTTGACAGGGAAACTGAAGCTTTCTTT. This sequence encodes CASSFFDRETEAFF.

J is TRBJ1-2 and V is TRBV3-1 (or the pseudogene TRBV3-2), with D possibly being TRBD1 (6 bases). The CDR3 is 15 amino acids. Germline CDR1 and CDR2: LGHDT and YNNKEL (reference sequence). Trimming left V 0 bases short and J 5 bases short, with 13 bases between. CDR3 nucleotides: TGTGCCAGCAGCCAAGAGGGGCAGGGGAGTTATGGCTACACCTTC. The encoded protein is CASSQEGQGSYGYTF.

The sample holds a few counts of this clone. CDR3 bases: TGTGCCAGCAGCTCAATACTAGCGGACCTCACAGATACGCAGTATTTT. Amino acid sequence: CASSSILADLTDTQYF. The rearrangement links TRBV11-2 to TRBJ2-3; 8 bases are a match to TRBD2. V shed 4 bases and J 2 bases; nucleotides not matched to a gene: 8. In germline, CDR1 is SGHAT, CDR2 FQNNGV. CDR3 length: 16 residues.

This clone appeared a single time. The chain uses TRBV7-9 and TRBJ1-4, with a weak D call TRBD1 (6 bases). Trimming pared 5 bases from V and 1 base from J, leaving 17 bases between. Germline values: CDR1 SEHNR, CDR2 FQNEAQ (reference sequence). This CDR3 spans 17 amino acids. CDR3 loop: CASSSRQVNVTNEKLFF. CDR3 nucleotides: TGTGCCAGCAGCAGCCGACAGGTCAATGTAACTAATGAAAAACTGTTTTTT. Based on the CDR3 plus reference TRBV7-9 and TRBJ1-4, the full variable domain is DTGVSQNPRHKITKRGQNVTFRCDPISEHNRLYWYRQTLGQGPEFLTYFQNEAQLEKSRLLSDRFSAERPKGSFSTLEIQRTEQGDSAMYLCASSSRQVNVTNEKLFFGSGTQLSVL.

The V call is TRBV9, the J call TRBJ2-7, with a weak D call TRBD1 (6 bases). Germline values: CDR1 SGDLS, CDR2 YYNGEE. Deletions cut 3 bases from V and 2 bases from J, with 12 bases between. The CDR3 has 14 residues. CDR3 amino acids: CASSEGVEAYEQYF. CDR3 in DNA: TGTGCCAGCAGCGAGGGGGTTGAGGCCTACGAGCAGTACTTC.

The chain has TRBV6-5 and TRBJ2-4; D possibly corresponds to TRBD1 (5 bases). The germline V gene encodes CDR1 MNHEY and CDR2 SVGAGI. This CDR3 has 15 amino acids. With 0 bases removed from V and 5 bases from J, the gap between germline ends came to 11 bases. The CDR3, as DNA: TGTGCCAGCAGTTACTCCATCAGGGCAGAAAACATTCAGTACTTC. Translation: CASSYSIRAENIQYF.

This chain connects TRBV27 to TRBJ1-6; TRBD1 aligns across 8 bases. Germline loops: CDR1 MNHEY, CDR2 SMNVEV (reference sequence). The junction had 11 bases not matched to a gene; V was cut back by 10 bases and J by 9 bases. The CDR3 is 14 residues long. The CDR3 protein is CAIRPDRVRSPLHF. For the CDR3, the DNA is TGTGCCATCCGACCGGACAGGGTGCGTTCACCCCTCCACTTT.

This rearrangement joins TRBV5-1 to TRBJ1-4; 7 bases line up with TRBD1. Looked up from germline, CDR1 is SGHRS and CDR2 is YFSETQ. The CDR3 is 14 amino acids. Trimming took 2 bases from V and 8 from J; bases not matched to a gene: 6. The CDR3 DNA sequence: TGCGCCAGCAGCTTAGAGGGGGCGCGGGAAAAACTGTTTTTT. It is translated as CASSLEGAREKLFF.

V and J are TRBV3-1 (or the pseudogene TRBV3-2) and TRBJ2-7, with 8 bases lining up with TRBD1. The CDR3 covers 17 residues. Germline V lookup: CDR1 LGHDT, CDR2 YNNKEL (reference sequence). J gave up 6 bases and V 3 bases, and 16 bases lay outside the gene matches. The CDR3 region is CASSQPGRNRGEAEQYF. As DNA, the CDR3 is TGTGCCAGCAGCCAGCCAGGTCGAAACAGGGGGGAGGCCGAGCAGTACTTC.

The V and J genes are TRBV6-2 or TRBV6-3 and TRBJ1-5; D unclear. The ends were cut back, 2 bases at V and 0 bases at J, with 8 bases in the middle. Germline CDR1 MNHEY, CDR2 SVGEGT. The CDR3 covers 15 residues. DNA for the CDR3: TGTGCCAGCAGTTACCAGATTAATAGCAATCAGCCCCAGCATTTT. The encoded protein is CASSYQINSNQPQHF.

This clone was observed a handful of times. The genes are TRBV27 and TRBJ2-5; TRBD2 matches at 8 bases. CDR1 MNHEY and CDR2 SMNVEV come from the germline V gene (reference sequence). This CDR3 has 16 amino acids. V lost 4 bases, J lost 1 base, and 8 bases stayed unmatched. CDR3: CASSWTGGWGQETQYF. In DNA, the CDR3 is TGTGCCAGCAGTTGGACGGGAGGGTGGGGCCAAGAGACCCAGTACTTC.

The chain employs TRBV7-6 and TRBJ2-7, with 7 nucleotides matching TRBD1. J lost 2 bases, V lost 5 bases, and 6 bases had no gene match. Germline values: CDR1 SGHVS, CDR2 FNYEAQ. CDR3 length equals 14 residues. The CDR3 DNA reads TGTGCCAGCAGCCCACCGGGACAGCCCTACGAGCAGTACTTC. This sequence encodes CASSPPGQPYEQYF.

J is TRBJ1-2 and V is TRBV12-3 or TRBV12-4; D not resolved. Between the trimmed V and J ends, which lost 4 bases and 4 bases, there was a span of 10 bases. The CDR3 is 13 residues long. The CDR3 here is CASSWVDFYGYTF. As DNA, the CDR3 is TGTGCCAGCAGTTGGGTCGACTTCTATGGCTACACCTTC.

This clone was counted a few times. The V call is TRBV4-1, the J call TRBJ2-3, with 14 bases identical to TRBD2. CDR3 length equals 20 residues. Germline V gives CDR1 MGHRA, CDR2 YSYEKL. The ends lost 5 bases at V and 4 bases at J; junction bases unmatched: 17. DNA of the CDR3: TGCGCCAGCAGCATCCTACCCCCGGGACTAGCGGGAGTCAGGGCAGATACGCAGTATTTT. Translating gives CASSILPPGLAGVRADTQYF.

The chain recombines TRBV4-2 with TRBJ2-3; TRBD2 agrees at 8 bases. From germline, CDR1 is LGHNA and CDR2 YNFKEQ. The CDR3 spans 17 residues. V lost 4 bases to trimming and J lost 6 bases; unmatched junction nucleotides: 15. CDR3: CASSPTRGREVSDTQYF. The CDR3 coding sequence is TGTGCCAGCAGCCCCACCCGCGGGCGGGAGGTCTCCGATACGCAGTATTTT.

This clone occurred a few times. In DNA, the CDR3 is TGTGCCAGCAGTGAACTACAGGGGGTAATCTCCTACGAGCAGTACTTC. Translating it yields CASSELQGVISYEQYF. V usage is TRBV6-1 and J usage is TRBJ2-7, with 8 bases aligning to TRBD1. J was trimmed by 0 bases and V by 2 bases; bases with no gene match: 6. CDR3 length: 16 residues. Germline V gene lookup returns CDR1 MNHNS and CDR2 SASEGT.

V is TRBV19 and J is TRBJ2-3; 10 nucleotides line up with TRBD2. J gave up 0 bases and V 5 bases, and 8 bases lay outside the gene matches. Germline assignment: CDR1 LNHDA and CDR2 SQIVND (reference sequence). There are 17 residues in the CDR3. CDR3 sequence reads: CASSALGLAVSTDTQYF. CDR3 coding DNA: TGTGCCAGTAGTGCCTTAGGACTAGCGGTGAGCACAGATACGCAGTATTTT.

J is TRBJ2-2 and V is TRBV11-2, with a weak D call TRBD1 (5 bases). The CDR3 has 17 residues. CDR1 and CDR2 from the germline V gene are SGHAT and FQNNGV. V lost 0 bases and J lost 4, with 15 bases in between. CDR3 nucleotide sequence: TGTGCCAGCAGCTTAGACAAGGCAGGGTATGCCACCGGGGAGCTGTTTTTT. This codes for CASSLDKAGYATGELFF. The complete variable domain, with remaining parts taken from reference TRBV11-2 and TRBJ2-2, reads EAGVAQSPRYKIIEKRQSVAFWCNPISGHATLYWYQQILGQGPKLLIQFQNNGVVDDSQLPKDRFSAERLKGVDSTLKIQPAKLEDSAVYLCASSLDKAGYATGELFFGEGSRLTVL.

This chain links TRBV18 with TRBJ2-5; 7 positions agree with TRBD1. This CDR3 has 13 amino acids. Germline values: CDR1 KGHSH, CDR2 LQKENI. V was pared by 4 bases and J by 2 bases, with 1 base of the junction left unmatched. Here the CDR3 reads CASSRQGQETQYF. DNA for the CDR3: TGTGCCAGCTCACGACAGGGTCAAGAGACCCAGTACTTC.

The chain links TRBV28 to TRBJ1-2, with D hard to call. Trimming stripped 4 bases from V and 5 bases from J, with 14 bases between. The germline V gene has CDR1 MDHEN and CDR2 SYDVKM. The CDR3 is 14 residues long. In DNA form, the CDR3 reads TGTGCCAGCAGTTCTGCCGAGGGTTGGTATGGCTACACCTTC. This codes for CASSSAEGWYGYTF.

This clone was counted at least ten times. CDR3 region: CASKQRTDNNQPQHF. The CDR3 DNA follows: TGTGCCAGCAAGCAAAGGACGGACAACAATCAGCCCCAGCATTTT. The chain recombines TRBV2 with TRBJ1-5; tentative D call: TRBD1 (5 bases). Germline V lookup: CDR1 SNHLY, CDR2 FYNNEI. The CDR3 is made up of 15 amino acids. Trimming removed 7 bases from V and 3 bases from J, with 16 bases in between.

CDR3 nucleotide sequence: TGTGCCAGCAGCGAAACTAGCGGGAGCTTCTATGAGCAGTTCTTC. Translating it yields CASSETSGSFYEQFF. The chain couples TRBV2 to TRBJ2-1; the match to TRBD2 covers 11 bases. There are 15 residues in the CDR3. The V segment lost 6 bases and the J segment 8 bases; nucleotides outside the gene matches: 9. Germline V lookup: CDR1 SNHLY, CDR2 FYNNEI.

The chain uses TRBV6-5 and TRBJ2-7, with a possible D match to TRBD1 (5 bases). The CDR3 loop spans 15 amino acids. In germline, CDR1 is MNHEY, CDR2 SVGAGI. Trimming cost V 3 bases and J 4 bases, with 16 bases left between them. Here the CDR3 reads CASSYLAGQTYEQYF. The CDR3 nucleotides read TGTGCCAGCAGTTATTTGGCAGGGCAAACTTACGAGCAGTACTTC.